This T cell receptor beta chain came from a study of cytomegalovirus exposure and HLA in healthy donors. At the level of the study: In an earlier analysis, 90 million to 130 million unique TCR beta sequences were found from some 180 million T cells. HLA-typed donors contributed approximately 92 million unique TCRs, which were held in an early data release.

PCR employed 60 Vbeta and 13 Jbeta primers. Measured with immunoSEQ multiplex PCR; TCRdb has only the in-frame clones, and not every one. The sample yields some 190,000 clones, around 80% seen once. Sequencing was carried out using PBMCs. The clonotype originates from a woman in her 30s in good health and CMV-seronegative.

CDR3 in amino acids: CASGPRLAIIDTQYF. CDR3 DNA sequence: TGTGCCAGCGGCCCGCGGCTAGCTATTATAGATACGCAGTATTTT. V is TRBV27 and J is TRBJ2-3; weak D call: TRBD2 (5 bases). The CDR3 contains 15 residues. The ends were cut back, 8 bases at V and 5 bases at J, with 20 bases in the middle. The germline CDR1 and CDR2 sequences are MNHEY and SMNVEV (reference sequence).